This T cell receptor beta chain was captured by sequencing in a study of T cell changes during pregnancy in multiple sclerosis. The V gene's germline CDR1 is GTSNPN and CDR2 SVGIG (reference sequence). The length of the CDR3 is 13 residues. V shed 3 bases and J 7 bases; nucleotides not matched to a gene: 7. The assay was immunoSEQ multiplex PCR, and TCRdb's table has in-frame clones only and misses some. This table holds about 76,000 clones, roughly 92% found once. The sequencing here drew on peripheral blood, taken after pregnancy. This clonotype originated in a female donor in good health, enrolled as a control in a pregnancy study. This chain uses TRBV30 with TRBJ2-3, with TRBD2 matching 7 bases. CDR3 region: CAWSDLAEYTQYF. In DNA, the CDR3 is TGTGCCTGGAGCGATCTAGCGGAATATACGCAGTATTTT.